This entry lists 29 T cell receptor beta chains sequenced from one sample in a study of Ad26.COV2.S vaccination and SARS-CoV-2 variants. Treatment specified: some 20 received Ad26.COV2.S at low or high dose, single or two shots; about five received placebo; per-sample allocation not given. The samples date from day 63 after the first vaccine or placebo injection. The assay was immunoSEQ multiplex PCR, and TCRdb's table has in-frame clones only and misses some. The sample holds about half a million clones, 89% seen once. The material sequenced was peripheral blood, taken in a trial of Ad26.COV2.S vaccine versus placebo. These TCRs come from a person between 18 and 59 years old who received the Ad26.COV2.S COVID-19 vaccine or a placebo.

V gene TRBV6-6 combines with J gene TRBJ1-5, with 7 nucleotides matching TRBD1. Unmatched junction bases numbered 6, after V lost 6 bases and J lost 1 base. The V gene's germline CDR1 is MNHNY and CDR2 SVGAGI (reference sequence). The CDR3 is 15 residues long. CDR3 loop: CASSSQGLSNQPQHF. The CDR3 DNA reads TGTGCCAGCAGCTCACAGGGGTTAAGCAATCAGCCCCAGCATTTT.

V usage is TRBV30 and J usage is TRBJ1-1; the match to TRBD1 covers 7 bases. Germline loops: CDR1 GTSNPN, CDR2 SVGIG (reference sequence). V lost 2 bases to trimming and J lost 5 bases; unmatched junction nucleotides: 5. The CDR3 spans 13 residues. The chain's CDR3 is CAWSRQGGTEAFF. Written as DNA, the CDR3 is TGTGCCTGGAGTCGACAGGGAGGAACTGAAGCTTTCTTT.

In DNA, the CDR3 is TGTGCCAGCAGCCAATTCTCTGTCGGGACAGGGGCCGTCACCACCTCCTACGAGCAGTACTTC. Protein: CASSQFSVGTGAVTTSYEQYF. The chain recombines TRBV4-2 with TRBJ2-7; 10 bases agree with TRBD1. Germline loops: CDR1 LGHNA, CDR2 YNFKEQ. This CDR3 has 21 amino acids. V lost 2 bases, J lost 0 bases, and 19 bases stayed unmatched.

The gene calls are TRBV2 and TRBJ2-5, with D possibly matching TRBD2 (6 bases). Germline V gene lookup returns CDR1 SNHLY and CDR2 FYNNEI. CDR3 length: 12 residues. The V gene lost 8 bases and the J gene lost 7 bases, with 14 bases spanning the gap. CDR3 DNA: TGTGCCAGCCGCGAGGGAGGCATGACCCAGTACTTC. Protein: CASREGGMTQYF.

The CDR3 nucleotides are TGTGCCAGCAGCTCCGGACTGAACCAGAACACTGAAGCTTTCTTT. The encoded protein is CASSSGLNQNTEAFF. V gene TRBV7-9 combines with J gene TRBJ1-1; no definite D call. The CDR3 runs 15 residues. Germline V CDR1 and CDR2: SEHNR, FQNEAQ (reference sequence). The germline V and J ends were trimmed by 4 bases and 1 base, with 13 bases remaining between them. The entire variable domain, with the rest obtained from reference TRBV7-9 and TRBJ1-1, is as follows: DTGVSQNPRHKITKRGQNVTFRCDPISEHNRLYWYRQTLGQGPEFLTYFQNEAQLEKSRLLSDRFSAERPKGSFSTLEIQRTEQGDSAMYLCASSSGLNQNTEAFFGQGTRLTVV.

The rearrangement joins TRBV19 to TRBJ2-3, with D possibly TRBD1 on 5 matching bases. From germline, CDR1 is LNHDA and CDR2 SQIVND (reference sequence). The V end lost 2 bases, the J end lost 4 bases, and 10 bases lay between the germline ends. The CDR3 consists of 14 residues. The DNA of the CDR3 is TGTGCCAGTAGTATATCGCCAGGGTCAGATACGCAGTATTTT. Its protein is CASSISPGSDTQYF.

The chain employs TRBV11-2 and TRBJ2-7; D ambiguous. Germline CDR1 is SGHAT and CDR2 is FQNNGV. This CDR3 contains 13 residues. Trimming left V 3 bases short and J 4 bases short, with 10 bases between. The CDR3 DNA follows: TGTGCCAGCAGCTTTATCGTGGAGTACGAGCAGTACTTC. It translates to CASSFIVEYEQYF.

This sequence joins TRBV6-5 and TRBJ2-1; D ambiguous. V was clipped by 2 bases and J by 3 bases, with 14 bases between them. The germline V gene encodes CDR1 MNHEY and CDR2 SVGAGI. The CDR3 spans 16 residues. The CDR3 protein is CASSYMDPTIYNEQFF. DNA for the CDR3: TGTGCCAGCAGTTACATGGACCCCACTATCTACAATGAGCAGTTCTTC.

CDR3: CSATTISSQHF. The CDR3 coding sequence is TGCAGTGCTACCACGATTTCTTCCCAGCATTTT. The rearrangement links TRBV20-1 to TRBJ1-5; no firm D call. Trimming took 4 bases from V and 11 from J, leaving 12 bases between them. The CDR3 is made up of 11 amino acids. In germline, CDR1 is DFQATT, CDR2 SNEGSKA (reference sequence).

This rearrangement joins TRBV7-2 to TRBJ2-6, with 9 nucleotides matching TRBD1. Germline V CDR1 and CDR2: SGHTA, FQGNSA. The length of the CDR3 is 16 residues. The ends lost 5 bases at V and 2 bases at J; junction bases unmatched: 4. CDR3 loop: CASSPWDRAGANVLTF. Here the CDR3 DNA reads TGTGCCAGCAGCCCCTGGGACAGGGCTGGGGCCAACGTCCTGACTTTC.

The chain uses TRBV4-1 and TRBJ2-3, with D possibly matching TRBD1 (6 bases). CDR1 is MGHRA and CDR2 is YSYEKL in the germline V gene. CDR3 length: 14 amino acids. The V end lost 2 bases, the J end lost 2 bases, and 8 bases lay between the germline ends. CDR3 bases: TGCGCCAGCAGCCAAACAGGGTTCACAGATACGCAGTATTTT. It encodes CASSQTGFTDTQYF.

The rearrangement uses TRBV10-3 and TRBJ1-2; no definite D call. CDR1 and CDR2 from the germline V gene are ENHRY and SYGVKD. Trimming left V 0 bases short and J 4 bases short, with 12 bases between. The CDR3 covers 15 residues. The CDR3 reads CAISESGRTAYGYTF. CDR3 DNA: TGTGCCATCAGTGAGTCGGGCCGAACCGCCTATGGCTACACCTTC.

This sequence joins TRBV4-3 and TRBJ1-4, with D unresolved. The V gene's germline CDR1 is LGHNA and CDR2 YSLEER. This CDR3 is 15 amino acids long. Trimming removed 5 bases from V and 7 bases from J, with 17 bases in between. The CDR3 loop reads CASSAKGGGFEKLFF. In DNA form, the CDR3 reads TGCGCCAGCAGCGCTAAGGGAGGAGGGTTTGAAAAACTGTTTTTT.

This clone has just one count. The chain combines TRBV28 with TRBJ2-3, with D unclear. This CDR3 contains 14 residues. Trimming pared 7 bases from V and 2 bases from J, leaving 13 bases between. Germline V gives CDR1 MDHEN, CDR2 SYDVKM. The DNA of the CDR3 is TGTGCCAGCAACGCGGCCCTAAACACAGATACGCAGTATTTT. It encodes CASNAALNTDTQYF.

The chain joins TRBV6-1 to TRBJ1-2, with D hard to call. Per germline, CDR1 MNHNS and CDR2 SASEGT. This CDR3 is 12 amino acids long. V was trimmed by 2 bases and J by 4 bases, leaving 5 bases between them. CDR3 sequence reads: CASSERVYGYTF. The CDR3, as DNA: TGTGCCAGCAGTGAACGGGTCTATGGCTACACCTTC.

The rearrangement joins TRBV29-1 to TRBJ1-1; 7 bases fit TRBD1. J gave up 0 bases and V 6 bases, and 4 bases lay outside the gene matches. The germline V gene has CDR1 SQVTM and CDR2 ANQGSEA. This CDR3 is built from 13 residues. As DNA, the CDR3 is TGCAGCGTGTCGGGACAGTTGAACACTGAAGCTTTCTTT. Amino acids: CSVSGQLNTEAFF.

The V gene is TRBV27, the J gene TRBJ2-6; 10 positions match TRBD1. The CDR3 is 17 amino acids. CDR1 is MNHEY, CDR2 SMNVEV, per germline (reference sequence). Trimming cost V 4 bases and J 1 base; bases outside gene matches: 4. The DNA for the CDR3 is TGTGCCAGCAGTTACTGGACAGGGGGGTCTGGGGCCAACGTCCTGACTTTC. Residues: CASSYWTGGSGANVLTF.

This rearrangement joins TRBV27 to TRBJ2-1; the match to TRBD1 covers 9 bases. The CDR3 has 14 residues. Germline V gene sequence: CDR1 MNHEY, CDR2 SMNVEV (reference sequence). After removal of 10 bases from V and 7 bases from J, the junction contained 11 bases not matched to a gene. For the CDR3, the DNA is TGTGCCACGGGCGGACAGGGGTATTCGAATGAGCAGTTCTTC. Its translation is CATGGQGYSNEQFF.

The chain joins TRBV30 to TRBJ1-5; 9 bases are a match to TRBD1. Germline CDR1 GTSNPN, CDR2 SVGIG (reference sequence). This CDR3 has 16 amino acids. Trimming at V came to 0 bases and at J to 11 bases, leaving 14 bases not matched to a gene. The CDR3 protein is CAWSVAGTGTSGAQHF. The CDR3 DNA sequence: TGTGCCTGGAGTGTAGCCGGGACAGGGACTTCTGGGGCCCAGCATTTT. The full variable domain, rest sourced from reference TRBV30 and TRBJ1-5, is SQTIHQWPATLVQPVGSPLSLECTVEGTSNPNLYWYRQAAGRGLQLLFYSVGIGQISSEVPQNLSASRPQDRQFILSSKKLLLSDSGFYLCAWSVAGTGTSGAQHFGDGTRLSIL.

The CDR3: CASSLDRTGTDTQYF. In nucleotides, the CDR3 is TGTGCCAGCAGCTTAGACCGAACGGGCACAGATACGCAGTATTTT. The V and J genes are TRBV7-6 and TRBJ2-3; D is unclear. CDR3 length: 15 residues. The V and J ends lost 1 base and 1 base respectively, with 9 bases between them. From germline, CDR1 is SGHVS and CDR2 FNYEAQ. Filled out from reference TRBV7-6 and TRBJ2-3, the complete variable domain reads GAGVSQSPRYKVTKRGQDVALRCDPISGHVSLYWYRQALGQGPEFLTYFNYEAQQDKSGLPNDRFSAERPEGSISTLTIQRTEQRDSAMYRCASSLDRTGTDTQYFGPGTRLTVL.

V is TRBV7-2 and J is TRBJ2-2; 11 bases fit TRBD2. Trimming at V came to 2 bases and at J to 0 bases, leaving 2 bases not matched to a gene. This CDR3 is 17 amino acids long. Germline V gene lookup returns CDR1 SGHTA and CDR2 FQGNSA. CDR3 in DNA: TGTGCCAGCAGCTTAATGGGACTAGCGGCGAACACCGGGGAGCTGTTTTTT. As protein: CASSLMGLAANTGELFF. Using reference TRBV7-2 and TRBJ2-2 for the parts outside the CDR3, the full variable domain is GAGVSQSPSNKVTEKGKDVELRCDPISGHTALYWYRQSLGQGLEFLIYFQGNSAPDKSGLPSDRFSAERTGGSVSTLTIQRTQQEDSAVYLCASSLMGLAANTGELFFGEGSRLTVL.

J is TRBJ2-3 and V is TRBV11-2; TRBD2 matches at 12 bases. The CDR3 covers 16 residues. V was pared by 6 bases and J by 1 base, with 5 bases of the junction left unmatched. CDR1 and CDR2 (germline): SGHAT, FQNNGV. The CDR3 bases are TGTGCCAGCAGACCTAGCGGGAGGGGGGGCACAGATACGCAGTATTTT. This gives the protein CASRPSGRGGTDTQYF.

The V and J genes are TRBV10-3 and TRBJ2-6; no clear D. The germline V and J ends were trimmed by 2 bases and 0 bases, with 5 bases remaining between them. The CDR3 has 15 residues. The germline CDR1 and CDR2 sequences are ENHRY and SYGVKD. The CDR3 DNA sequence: TGTGCCATCAGTGAGAGTAGCTCTGGGGCCAACGTCCTGACTTTC. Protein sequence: CAISESSSGANVLTF.

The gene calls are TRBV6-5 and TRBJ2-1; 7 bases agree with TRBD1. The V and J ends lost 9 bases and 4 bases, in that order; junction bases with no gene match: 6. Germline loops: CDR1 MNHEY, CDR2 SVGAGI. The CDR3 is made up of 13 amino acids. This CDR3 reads CASEDRAYNEQFF. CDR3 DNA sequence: TGTGCCAGTGAAGACAGGGCATACAATGAGCAGTTCTTC.

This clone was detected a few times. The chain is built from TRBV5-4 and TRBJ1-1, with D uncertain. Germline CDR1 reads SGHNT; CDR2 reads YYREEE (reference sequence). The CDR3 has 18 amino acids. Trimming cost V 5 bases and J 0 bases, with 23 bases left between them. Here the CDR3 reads CASSMGSRAFSMNTEAFF. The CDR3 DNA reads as TGTGCCAGCAGTATGGGATCCCGGGCCTTCTCCATGAACACTGAAGCTTTCTTT.

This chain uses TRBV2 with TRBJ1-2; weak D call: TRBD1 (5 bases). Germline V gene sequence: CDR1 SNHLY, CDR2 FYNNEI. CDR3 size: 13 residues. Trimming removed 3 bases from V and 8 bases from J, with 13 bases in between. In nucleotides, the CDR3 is TGTGCCAGCAGTGATAGGGGATTGGGGGGCTACACCTTC. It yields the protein CASSDRGLGGYTF.

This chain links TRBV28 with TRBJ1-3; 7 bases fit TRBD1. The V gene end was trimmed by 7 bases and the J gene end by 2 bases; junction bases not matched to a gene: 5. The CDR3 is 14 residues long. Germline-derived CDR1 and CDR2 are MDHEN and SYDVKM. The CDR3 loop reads CASIQGGAGNTIYF. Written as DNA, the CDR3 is TGTGCCAGCATCCAGGGGGGGGCTGGAAACACCATATATTTT.

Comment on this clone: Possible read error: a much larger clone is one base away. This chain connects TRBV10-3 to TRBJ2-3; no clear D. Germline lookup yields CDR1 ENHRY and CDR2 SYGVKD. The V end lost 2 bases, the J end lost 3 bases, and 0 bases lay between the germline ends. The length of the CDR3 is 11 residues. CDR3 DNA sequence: TGTGCCATCAGTGAGACAGATACGCAGTATTTT. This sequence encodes CAISETDTQYF.

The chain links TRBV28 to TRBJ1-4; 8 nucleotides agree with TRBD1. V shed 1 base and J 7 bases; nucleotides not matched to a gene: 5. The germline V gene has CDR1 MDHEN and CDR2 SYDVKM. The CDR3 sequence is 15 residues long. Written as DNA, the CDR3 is TGTGCCAGCAGTTTATTTGGACAGGGCGGTGAAAAACTGTTTTTT. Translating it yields CASSLFGQGGEKLFF.